The present TCR beta chain was sequenced within a study of cytomegalovirus exposure and HLA in healthy donors. PCR amplification relied on 60 Vbeta primers (plus 13 Jbeta primers). Only in-frame clones appear in the TCRdb table, and some are missing; sequencing was by immunoSEQ multiplex PCR. The repertoire consists of about 120,000 clones, with around 77% occurring once and the leading ten covering 3.7%. The germline V gene has CDR1 MNHEY and CDR2 SMNVEV (reference sequence). CDR3 length: 18 amino acids. With 0 bases clipped from V and 2 bases from J, the junction kept 4 bases outside the gene matches.

The TCR originated in a human donor in good health. This chain joins TRBV27 and TRBJ2-6; 10 nucleotides agree with TRBD1. The source material was PBMCs. The CDR3 protein is CASSLSIGTGAGANVLTF. The DNA for the CDR3 is TGTGCCAGCAGTTTATCAATTGGGACAGGGGCTGGGGCCAACGTCCTGACTTTC.